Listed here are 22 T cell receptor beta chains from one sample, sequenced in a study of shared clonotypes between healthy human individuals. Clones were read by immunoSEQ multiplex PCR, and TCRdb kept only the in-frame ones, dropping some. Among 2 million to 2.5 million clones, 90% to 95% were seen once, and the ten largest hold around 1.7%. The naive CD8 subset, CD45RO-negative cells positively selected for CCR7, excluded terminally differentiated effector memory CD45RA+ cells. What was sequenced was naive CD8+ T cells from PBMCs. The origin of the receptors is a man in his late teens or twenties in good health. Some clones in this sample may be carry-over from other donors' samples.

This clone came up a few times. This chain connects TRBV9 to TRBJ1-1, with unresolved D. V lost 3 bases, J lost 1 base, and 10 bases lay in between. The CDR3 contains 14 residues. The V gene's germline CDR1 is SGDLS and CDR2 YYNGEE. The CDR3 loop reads CASSARFGNTEAFF. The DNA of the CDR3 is TGTGCCAGCAGCGCTAGGTTCGGGAACACTGAAGCTTTCTTT. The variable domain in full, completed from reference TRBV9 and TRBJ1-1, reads DSGVTQTPKHLITATGQRVTLRCSPRSGDLSVYWYQQSLDQGLQFLIQYYNGEERAKGNILERFSAQQFPDLHSELNLSSLELGDSALYFCASSARFGNTEAFFGQGTRLTVV.

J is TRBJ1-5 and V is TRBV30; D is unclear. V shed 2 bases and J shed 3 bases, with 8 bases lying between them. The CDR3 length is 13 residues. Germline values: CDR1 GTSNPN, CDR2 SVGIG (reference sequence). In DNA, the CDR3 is TGTGCCTGGAGTCGGGGATACAATCAGCCCCAGCATTTT. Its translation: CAWSRGYNQPQHF.

The CDR3 DNA follows: TGCGCCAGCAGCCCCGGACTAGCGGTTGAGCAGTTCTTC. Its protein product is CASSPGLAVEQFF. The genes are TRBV4-1 and TRBJ2-1; 10 nucleotides match TRBD2. Germline V gene sequence: CDR1 MGHRA, CDR2 YSYEKL. The CDR3 contains 13 residues. After removal of 4 bases from V and 9 bases from J, the junction contained 3 bases not matched to a gene.

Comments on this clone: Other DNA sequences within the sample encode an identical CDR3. CDR3 DNA: TGTGCCAGCAGTTTATGGGGGACAGGGACGTACGAGCAGTACTTC. Its translation is CASSLWGTGTYEQYF. The chain is built from TRBV28 and TRBJ2-7, with 9 positions matching TRBD1. The germline V gene has CDR1 MDHEN and CDR2 SYDVKM. Trimming removed 0 bases from V and 4 bases from J; junction bases left unmatched: 4. This CDR3 comprises 15 residues.

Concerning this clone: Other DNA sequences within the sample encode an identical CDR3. The CDR3 region is CASSDRLPNEQFF. CDR3 in DNA: TGTGCCAGCAGTGACAGGCTTCCCAATGAGCAGTTCTTC. The rearrangement links TRBV6-1 to TRBJ2-1; no firm D call. The germline V gene encodes CDR1 MNHNS and CDR2 SASEGT. Trimming stripped 3 bases from V and 6 bases from J, with 9 bases between. This CDR3 has 13 amino acids.

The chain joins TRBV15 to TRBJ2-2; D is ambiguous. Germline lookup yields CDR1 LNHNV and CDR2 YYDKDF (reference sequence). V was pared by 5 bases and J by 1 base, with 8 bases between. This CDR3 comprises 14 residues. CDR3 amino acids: CATSVVENTGELFF. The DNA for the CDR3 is TGTGCCACCAGCGTTGTAGAGAACACCGGGGAGCTGTTTTTT.

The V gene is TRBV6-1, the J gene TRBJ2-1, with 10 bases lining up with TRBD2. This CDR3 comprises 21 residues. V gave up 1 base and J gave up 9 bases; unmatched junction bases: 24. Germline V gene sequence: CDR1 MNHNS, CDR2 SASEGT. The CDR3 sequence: CASSEDLTGIAGGGPRSEQFF. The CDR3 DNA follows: TGTGCCAGCAGTGAAGACCTAACAGGGATAGCGGGAGGAGGACCGAGGAGTGAGCAGTTCTTC.

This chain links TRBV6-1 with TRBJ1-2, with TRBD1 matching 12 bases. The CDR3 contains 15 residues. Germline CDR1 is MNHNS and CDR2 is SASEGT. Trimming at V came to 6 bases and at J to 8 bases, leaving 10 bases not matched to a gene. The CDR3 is CASRGTGGGLVGYTF. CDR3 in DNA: TGTGCCAGCAGGGGGACAGGGGGCGGATTAGTGGGCTACACCTTC.

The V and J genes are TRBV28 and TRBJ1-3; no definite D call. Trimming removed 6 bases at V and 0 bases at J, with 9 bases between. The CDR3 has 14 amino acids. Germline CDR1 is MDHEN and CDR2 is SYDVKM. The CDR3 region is CASSKDDSGNTIYF. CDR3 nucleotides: TGTGCCAGCAGCAAGGACGACTCTGGAAACACCATATATTTT.

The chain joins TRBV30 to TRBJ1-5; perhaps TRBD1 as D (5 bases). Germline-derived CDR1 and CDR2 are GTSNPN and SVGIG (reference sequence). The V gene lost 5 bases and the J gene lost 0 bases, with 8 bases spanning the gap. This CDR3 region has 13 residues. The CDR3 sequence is CAWDSFSNQPQHF. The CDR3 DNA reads TGTGCCTGGGACAGTTTTAGCAATCAGCCCCAGCATTTT.

The CDR3 reads CASSHPRVFDRASRAGELFF. DNA for the CDR3: TGCGCCAGCAGCCACCCAAGGGTTTTTGACAGGGCGAGTAGGGCCGGGGAGCTGTTTTTT. This chain uses TRBV4-1 with TRBJ2-2; 7 bases line up with TRBD1. The CDR3 totals 20 residues. Trimming removed 3 bases from V and 6 bases from J; junction bases left unmatched: 22. Germline CDR1 is MGHRA and CDR2 is YSYEKL.

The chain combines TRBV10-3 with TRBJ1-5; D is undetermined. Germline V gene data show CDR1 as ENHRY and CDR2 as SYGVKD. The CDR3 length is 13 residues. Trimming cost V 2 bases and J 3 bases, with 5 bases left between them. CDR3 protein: CAISEVLNQPQHF. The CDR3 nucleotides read TGTGCCATCAGTGAGGTCCTCAATCAGCCCCAGCATTTT.

In nucleotides, the CDR3 is TGCAGTGCCCCTAGGGGGGGGGAGCAGTACTTC. This translates into CSAPRGGEQYF. J is TRBJ2-7 and V is TRBV20-1, with D perhaps TRBD2 (7 bases). Germline assignment: CDR1 DFQATT and CDR2 SNEGSKA (reference sequence). V gave up 6 bases and J gave up 7 bases, with 13 bases separating them. There are 11 residues in the CDR3.

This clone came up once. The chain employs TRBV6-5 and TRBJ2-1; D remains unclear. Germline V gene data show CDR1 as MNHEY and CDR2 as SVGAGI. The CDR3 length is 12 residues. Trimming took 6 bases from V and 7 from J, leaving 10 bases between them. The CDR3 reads CASRGSWNEQFF. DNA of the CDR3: TGTGCCAGCAGGGGGTCTTGGAATGAGCAGTTCTTC.

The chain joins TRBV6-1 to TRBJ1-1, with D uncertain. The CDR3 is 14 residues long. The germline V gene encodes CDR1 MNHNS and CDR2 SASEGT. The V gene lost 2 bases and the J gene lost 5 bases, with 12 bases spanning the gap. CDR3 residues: CASSEFPPLTEAFF. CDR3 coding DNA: TGTGCCAGCAGTGAATTCCCCCCCCTTACTGAAGCTTTCTTT.

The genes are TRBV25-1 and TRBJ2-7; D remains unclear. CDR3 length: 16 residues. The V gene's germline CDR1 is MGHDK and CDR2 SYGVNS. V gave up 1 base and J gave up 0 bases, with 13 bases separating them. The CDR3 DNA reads TGTGCCAGCAGTGAATTAAGTAAGGGCAGCTCCTACGAGCAGTACTTC. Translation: CASSELSKGSSYEQYF.

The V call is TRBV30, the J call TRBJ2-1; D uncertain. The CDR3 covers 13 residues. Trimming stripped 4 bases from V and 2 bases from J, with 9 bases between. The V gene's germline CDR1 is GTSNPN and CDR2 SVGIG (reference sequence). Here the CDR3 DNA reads TGTGCCTGGAATCTGGGTACCTACAATGAGCAGTTCTTC. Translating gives CAWNLGTYNEQFF. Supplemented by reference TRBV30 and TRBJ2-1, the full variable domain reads SQTIHQWPATLVQPVGSPLSLECTVEGTSNPNLYWYRQAAGRGLQLLFYSVGIGQISSEVPQNLSASRPQDRQFILSSKKLLLSDSGFYLCAWNLGTYNEQFFGPGTRLTVL.

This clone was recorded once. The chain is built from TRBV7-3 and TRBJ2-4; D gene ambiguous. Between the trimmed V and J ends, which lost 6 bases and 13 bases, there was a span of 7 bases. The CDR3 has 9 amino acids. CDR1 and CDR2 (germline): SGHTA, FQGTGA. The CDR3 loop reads CASSKQQYF. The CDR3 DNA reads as TGTGCCAGCAGTAAGCAGCAGTACTTC.

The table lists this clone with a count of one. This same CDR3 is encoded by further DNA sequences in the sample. CDR3 amino acids: CASSLLGLAVPDTQYF. DNA of the CDR3: TGTGCCAGCAGTTTATTGGGACTAGCGGTTCCAGATACGCAGTATTTT. The genes are TRBV27 and TRBJ2-3; TRBD2 matches 11 bases. Germline loops: CDR1 MNHEY, CDR2 SMNVEV (reference sequence). With V trimmed by 1 base and J by 4 bases, 4 bases remained unmatched. This CDR3 is 16 amino acids long.

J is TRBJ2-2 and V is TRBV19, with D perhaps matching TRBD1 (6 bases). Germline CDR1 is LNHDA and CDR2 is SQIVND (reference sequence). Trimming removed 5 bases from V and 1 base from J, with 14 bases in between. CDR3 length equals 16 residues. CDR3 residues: CASSPWTERNTGELFF. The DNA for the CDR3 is TGTGCCAGTAGTCCCTGGACAGAGAGGAACACCGGGGAGCTGTTTTTT.

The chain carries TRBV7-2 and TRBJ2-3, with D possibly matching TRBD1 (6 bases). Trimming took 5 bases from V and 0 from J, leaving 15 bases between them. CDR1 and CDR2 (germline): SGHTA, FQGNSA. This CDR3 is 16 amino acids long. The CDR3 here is CASSLHRDKSTDTQYF. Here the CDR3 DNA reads TGTGCCAGCAGCCTCCACCGGGACAAAAGCACAGATACGCAGTATTTT.

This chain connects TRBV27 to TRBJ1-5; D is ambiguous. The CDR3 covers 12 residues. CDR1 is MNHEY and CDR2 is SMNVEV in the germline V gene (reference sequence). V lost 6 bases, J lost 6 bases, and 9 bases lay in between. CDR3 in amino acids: CASRSGFQPQHF. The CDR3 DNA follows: TGTGCCAGCAGGAGTGGTTTTCAGCCCCAGCATTTT.